The next 9 T cell receptor beta chains were all read from a single sample in a study of blood T cell repertoires in COVID-19. Only in-frame clones appear in the TCRdb table, and some are missing; sequencing was by immunoSEQ multiplex PCR. The sample records 13,000 to 15,000 clones, 85% to 90% being singletons. Sequences were obtained from peripheral blood. These receptors came from a human donor in a cohort sampled during active COVID-19.

The chain couples TRBV11-2 to TRBJ2-2; the match to TRBD1 covers 9 bases. The CDR3 runs 15 residues. The V gene's germline CDR1 is SGHAT and CDR2 FQNNGV. V was clipped by 5 bases and J by 7 bases; unmatched bases: 8. This CDR3 reads CASSPLQGASGELFF. CDR3 nucleotides: TGTGCCAGCAGCCCCCTACAGGGGGCCAGCGGGGAGCTGTTTTTT.

The chain joins TRBV6-5 to TRBJ2-7; 7 bases match TRBD1. CDR1 and CDR2 from the germline V gene are MNHEY and SVGAGI. This CDR3 is built from 14 residues. Trimming took 2 bases from V and 0 from J; bases not matched to a gene: 1. The CDR3 sequence: CASSYGDSSYEQYF. CDR3 in DNA: TGTGCCAGCAGTTACGGGGACAGCTCCTACGAGCAGTACTTC.

The chain couples TRBV10-3 to TRBJ2-7; 11 bases line up with TRBD2. CDR1 is ENHRY, CDR2 SYGVKD, per germline. The CDR3 is made up of 15 amino acids. V lost 6 bases, J lost 0 bases, and 4 bases stayed unmatched. CDR3 sequence reads: CAISYTSGGSYEQYF. The CDR3 DNA follows: TGTGCCATCAGCTACACTAGCGGGGGCTCCTACGAGCAGTACTTC.

The V call is TRBV28, the J call TRBJ1-3; D call uncertain. Germline CDR1 reads MDHEN; CDR2 reads SYDVKM. Trimming stripped 5 bases from V and 0 bases from J, with 11 bases between. The CDR3 runs 15 residues. The CDR3 nucleotides are TGTGCCAGCAGTCCGGAGGGCCCCTCTGGAAACACCATATATTTT. Translating gives CASSPEGPSGNTIYF.

The CDR3 sequence: CASSQLLGLGTQETQYF. CDR3 in DNA: TGTGCCAGCAGCCAGTTGCTGGGACTAGGCACCCAAGAGACCCAGTACTTC. The chain links TRBV3-1 (or the pseudogene TRBV3-2) to TRBJ2-5; 8 nucleotides line up with TRBD2. The CDR3 is made up of 17 amino acids. The germline V gene has CDR1 LGHDT and CDR2 YNNKEL (reference sequence). The ends lost 3 bases at V and 1 base at J; junction bases unmatched: 10.

The gene calls are TRBV19 and TRBJ2-5; TRBD1 is a possible D gene (5 bases). The CDR3 covers 13 residues. Germline V lookup: CDR1 LNHDA, CDR2 SQIVND (reference sequence). The germline V and J ends were trimmed by 3 bases and 4 bases, with 9 bases remaining between them. This chain's CDR3 is CASSIQQAETQYF. The CDR3 DNA is TGTGCCAGTAGTATCCAACAGGCAGAGACCCAGTACTTC.

The chain has TRBV5-1 and TRBJ2-3; weak D call: TRBD1 (5 bases). V lost 0 bases and J lost 6, with 17 bases in between. The CDR3 loop spans 16 amino acids. Germline V lookup: CDR1 SGHRS, CDR2 YFSETQ. This CDR3 is CASSLGGLLRSDTQYF. CDR3 nucleotides: TGCGCCAGCAGCTTGGGGGGCCTCCTTAGGTCGGATACGCAGTATTTT.

The chain uses TRBV20-1 and TRBJ2-5, with 8 bases identical to TRBD2. CDR1 and CDR2 from the germline V gene are DFQATT and SNEGSKA (reference sequence). The CDR3 runs 14 residues. V trimming: 3 bases; J trimming: 7 bases; junction bases outside the gene matches: 10. CDR3 sequence: CSASSLVAGRTQYF. The CDR3 nucleotides are TGCAGTGCTAGTTCACTGGTAGCGGGACGGACCCAGTACTTC.

This chain links TRBV9 with TRBJ1-2; tentatively, D is TRBD1 (6 bases). Germline V gives CDR1 SGDLS, CDR2 YYNGEE. There are 17 residues in the CDR3. The V and J ends lost 0 bases and 2 bases respectively, with 17 bases between them. CDR3 in amino acids: CASSVGVLGQGNYGYTF. The CDR3 nucleotides are TGTGCCAGCAGCGTAGGGGTATTAGGGCAGGGGAACTATGGCTACACCTTC.